Described below is a single T cell receptor beta chain sequence and its context. What it binds is not known. This entry is derived from a study of beta chain features in type 1 diabetes. Study-level findings and limits: Whether HLA type affects TCRB rearrangement stayed undetermined in the present work.

V lost 1 base and J lost 9, with 20 bases in between. The CDR3 is 16 residues long. The germline V gene encodes CDR1 SGHNT and CDR2 YYREEE (reference sequence). Expressed TCRB transcripts got sequenced, as all isolated RNA was reverse transcribed. The method was immunoSEQ multiplex PCR; TCRdb's version includes in-frame clones alone and lacks a portion of them. The data contain around 330,000 clones, approximately 10% of them singletons. Sequencing used naive CD4+ T cells from blood. The V and J genes are TRBV5-4 and TRBJ2-1; D remains ambiguous. The receptor's source is a woman aged 25 to 45 in good health. For the CDR3, the DNA is TGTGCCAGCAGCTTGAATTGGGCCCCCGGTTTGGGTGAGCAGTTCTTC. Protein: CASSLNWAPGLGEQFF.